This T cell receptor (beta chain) was profiled in a study of blood T cell repertoires in COVID-19 (dated by TCRdb to 2018 to 2020). Context from the whole study: Samples covering the acute and convalescent phases of COVID-19 were provided by collaborators in the United States, Italy and Spain. The material from the prospective study consisted of cDNA or gDNA derived from T cells, B-cell-depleted T cells, or PBMCs. Deeply sampled blood TCRbeta repertoires from subjects exposed to, actively infected with, or recovered from COVID-19 were included in the dataset. The repertoires were released in a freely available public database meant as a resource for research on the immune response to SARS-CoV-2. The samples were drawn from the first 160 participants of the ongoing ImmuneRACE study and from some 1,300 subjects provided by 6 global collaborators. Nearly every sample came with metadata listing a de-identified subject ID, COVID-19 status, age in years and sex. Where HLA class I and class II types were available, the types were taken from metadata supplied by the sample provider, not from assay-based typing. The investigation overall reported the following: The quantity of clinical and demographic metadata differed by source and by participant and was supplied without curation.

The immunoSEQ Assay, a bias-controlled multiplex PCR, was used to amplify TCRbeta CDR3 regions from genomic DNA. Per the authors' processing: Within the assay, amplification of reference gene primers was used to estimate how many nucleated cells each sample contained. To quantify the absolute abundance of each unique TCRbeta CDR3 rearrangement, sequence reads were collapsed and filtered. For each sample, productive Simpson clonality was calculated by taking the square root of Simpson's diversity index across productive rearrangements. TCRdb limited this immuneACCESS table to in-frame rearrangements with V and J called. A share of clones is missing; checked studies link under half to unresolved V genes, and the rest is unexplained. The DNA was the basis for D and trimming; V, J and clone size are from that table. For this sample there are fewer than 75,000 clones; about nine tenths appear just once. The top ten clones comprise approximately 1.3% of the sample.

Each collaborating institution followed its own protocols to collect whole blood in K2EDTA tubes. For TCRbeta analysis, collaborators shipped samples as frozen whole blood, isolated PBMCs, or DNA extracted from either of those sample types. Note on this clone: Its antigen is unknown. Base qualities were left out, and no much larger clone turns up one base away.

Counted from cysteine to phenylalanine, this CDR3 has 16 amino acids. Here the CDR3 DNA is all that survives: 48 bases in frame from base 1. In the germline V gene (reference sequence), CDR1 corresponds to SEHNR and CDR2 to FQNEAQ. The germline V and J ends show losses of 0 bases and 8 bases respectively, and no gene match explains 10 bases of the junction. The chain is encoded by TRBV7-9 joined to TRBJ1-2; the central 9 bases match TRBD1. The sequenced sample consisted of peripheral blood. This clonotype was obtained from a man aged 60-69 years with acute or convalescent COVID-19. The DNA reads as follows: TGTGCCAGCAGCTTAGCGGGACAGGGTGAATCGAGGGGCTACACCTTC. It specifies CASSLAGQGESRGYTF.